These T cell receptor beta chains were read from a single sample in a study of cytomegalovirus exposure and HLA in healthy donors. Using immunoSEQ multiplex PCR, the repertoire was profiled, and TCRdb retains in-frame clones only, with some absent. The sample lists 80,000 or so clones, roughly two thirds seen once, with under 7.5% in the top ten. Sample: PBMCs. The receptors were sampled from a woman aged 45-60 years in good health and CMV-seropositive. Both conserved end residues are part of each CDR3. The D gene is left open where the match is weak. For some rows the clone size is stated as once, few or many, or as a class when expanded; others skip it.

>TRBV4-2|TRBJ2-3|-|TRBD2
CASSQVSSGGDTQYF
TGTGCCAGCAGCCAAGTATCTAGCGGGGGAGATACGCAGTATTTT
>TRBV28|TRBJ1-1|-|-
CALTRTGTEAFF
TGTGCCTTAACCCGCACGGGGACTGAAGCTTTCTTT
>TRBV25-1|TRBJ2-1|-|TRBD1
CASTRTGADEQFF
TGTGCCAGCACCCGAACAGGGGCCGATGAGCAGTTCTTC
>TRBV13|TRBJ1-2|few|-
CASSLAGDGYTF
TGTGCCAGCAGCTTAGCGGGGGATGGCTACACCTTC
>TRBV11-2|TRBJ1-3|-|TRBD1
CASSLDRVANTIYF
TGTGCCAGCAGCTTGGACAGGGTGGCAAACACCATATATTTT
>TRBV28|TRBJ1-1|-|-
CASSPSIGGAFF
TGTGCCAGCAGCCCGTCTATCGGGGGTGCTTTCTTT
>TRBV28|TRBJ2-6|-|TRBD1
CASSHITLEGGLWVISGANVLTF
TGTGCCAGCAGCCATATCACCCTCGAAGGGGGCCTGTGGGTAATCTCTGGGGCCAATGTCCTGACTTTC
>TRBV10-3|TRBJ1-4|few|TRBD1
CAISPQGAGEKLFF
TGTGCCATCAGTCCACAGGGGGCTGGTGAAAAACTGTTTTTT
>TRBV6-4|TRBJ2-1|-|TRBD1
CASSEQGSSYNEQFF
TGTGCCAGCAGTGAACAGGGGTCATCTTACAATGAGCAGTTCTTC
>TRBV7-9|TRBJ2-4|-|TRBD1
CASSPETGYGNIQYF
TGTGCCAGCAGCCCCGAGACAGGGTACGGAAACATTCAGTACTTC
>TRBV6-1|TRBJ1-3|-|-
CASSGVASSGNTIYF
TGTGCCAGCAGTGGCGTCGCGAGCTCTGGAAACACCATATATTTT
>TRBV5-4|TRBJ2-7|few|TRBD1
CASSLQGSSYEQYF
TGTGCCAGCAGCTTACAGGGGTCGTCCTACGAGCAGTACTTC
>TRBV5-4|TRBJ1-2|few|TRBD1
CASSASGQGQRDYGYTF
TGTGCCAGCAGCGCCTCGGGACAGGGGCAAAGGGACTATGGCTACACCTTC
>TRBV19|TRBJ1-4|-|-
CASSLDGGEKLFF
TGTGCCAGTAGCCTCGACGGGGGGGAAAAACTGTTTTTT
>TRBV4-2|TRBJ2-7|-|TRBD1
CASSQDETGGGEQYF
TGTGCCAGCAGCCAAGACGAGACAGGGGGGGGCGAGCAGTACTTC
>TRBV28|TRBJ1-6|-|-
CASSPTRTDSPLHF
TGTGCCAGCAGTCCCACCCGTACGGATTCACCCCTCCACTTT
>TRBV4-1|TRBJ2-3|-|-
CASSRSGRGRLPDTQYF
TGCGCCAGCAGCCGGTCTGGGCGGGGGCGCCTTCCGGATACGCAGTATTTT
>TRBV6-1|TRBJ2-3|-|TRBD1
CASLPGQGIGTQYF
TGTGCCAGCTTGCCGGGACAGGGAATCGGTACGCAGTATTTT
>TRBV2|TRBJ2-5|-|-
CASSGGLQETQYF
TGTGCCAGCAGTGGGGGACTTCAAGAGACCCAGTACTTC
>TRBV7-3|TRBJ1-6|-|-
CASSLRGLPDSPLHF
TGTGCCAGCAGCTTACGCGGACTGCCCGATTCACCCCTCCACTTT
>TRBV11-2|TRBJ2-1|-|TRBD1
CASSQRDRFANEQFF
TGTGCCAGCAGCCAACGGGACAGATTTGCCAATGAGCAGTTCTTC
>TRBV9|TRBJ2-1|-|TRBD2
CASSVGLAGVNEQFF
TGTGCCAGCAGCGTAGGACTAGCGGGGGTTAACGAGCAGTTCTTC
>TRBV20-1|TRBJ2-7|-|-
CSARGGLEQYF
TGCAGTGCTAGAGGCGGGCTCGAGCAGTACTTC
>TRBV6-5|TRBJ1-1|few|TRBD1
CASSYSGQGNTEAFF
TGTGCCAGCAGTTACTCAGGACAGGGGAACACTGAAGCTTTCTTT
>TRBV18|TRBJ1-2|few|-
CASSPRTTTRRGYTF
TGTGCCAGCTCACCACGGACTACCACGCGACGAGGCTACACCTTC
>TRBV2|TRBJ1-1|few|TRBD1
CASGDRGNTEAFF
TGTGCCAGCGGGGACAGGGGAAACACTGAAGCTTTCTTT
>TRBV10-1|TRBJ1-3|-|TRBD1
CASSAGQGRQNTIYF
TGCGCCAGCAGTGCAGGACAGGGGCGTCAAAACACCATATATTTT
>TRBV5-3|TRBJ2-1|few|TRBD2
CARSYGGLADYNEQFF
TGTGCCAGAAGCTACGGGGGACTAGCGGACTACAATGAGCAGTTCTTC
>TRBV5-1|TRBJ1-6|-|-
CASSLAWQNSPLHF
TGCGCCAGCAGCTTGGCCTGGCAGAATTCACCCCTCCACTTT
>TRBV5-1|TRBJ2-1|-|TRBD2
CASSASGTSGVEQFF
TGCGCCAGCAGCGCATCCGGGACTAGTGGAGTTGAGCAGTTCTTC
>TRBV28|TRBJ1-2|-|-
CASSSRGADGYTF
TGTGCCAGCAGTTCCCGGGGGGCGGATGGCTACACCTTC
>TRBV7-3|TRBJ1-4|-|TRBD1
CASSRRQGEKLFF
TGTGCCAGCAGCCGACGACAGGGAGAAAAACTGTTTTTT
>TRBV10-3|TRBJ1-4|few|TRBD1
CAISESTGQVNEKLFF
TGTGCCATCAGTGAGTCGACGGGACAGGTTAATGAAAAACTGTTTTTT
>TRBV27|TRBJ2-4|-|-
CASSPAGGRAKNIQYF
TGTGCCAGCAGCCCCGCCGGGGGGCGAGCCAAAAACATTCAGTACTTC
>TRBV5-6|TRBJ1-3|-|TRBD1
CASSDGTGSGNTIYF
TGTGCCAGCAGCGATGGGACAGGGTCTGGAAACACCATATATTTT
>TRBV7-8|TRBJ1-1|-|TRBD1
CASSLRPRDRLSNTEAFF
TGTGCCAGCAGCTTACGGCCGAGGGACAGATTATCGAACACTGAAGCTTTCTTT
>TRBV5-6|TRBJ1-1|-|-
CASNAGSKEAFF
TGTGCCAGCAACGCCGGGAGCAAAGAAGCTTTCTTT